This is a list of T cell receptor beta chains from one sample in a study of T cells in Graves' hyperthyroidism and ophthalmopathy. Each CDR3 protein gets one entry after TCRdb re-called the multiplex PCR reads with MiXCR. The sample records about 540,000 distinct CDR3 sequences, around 45% being singletons. Sequenced input: peripheral blood or thyroid tissue (not recorded which). The receptors originated from a woman aged 18-35 years with Graves' hyperthyroidism. Both conserved end residues are part of each CDR3. Each record gives: J gene, V gene, CDR3 protein.

>TRBJ1-1|TRBV7-9
CASSWGTMNTEAFF
>TRBJ1-4|TRBV20-1
CSARLGTAEKLFF
>TRBJ1-1|TRBV11-2
CASRPRQGKETEAFF
>TRBJ2-5|TRBV9
CASALGDSQETQYF
>TRBJ1-2|TRBV9
CASSSRGRGNYGYTF
>TRBJ1-2|TRBV7-2
CASSLATGTGDGYTF
>TRBJ1-4|TRBV7-8
CASLLPGNEKLFF
>TRBJ1-2|TRBV20-1
CSASRVQAGVGYTF
>TRBJ1-2|TRBV24-1
CATSDPRGYGYTF
>TRBJ2-7|TRBV7-8
CASSLVIQGYEQYF
>TRBJ2-6|TRBV20-1
CSARRSGGANVLTF
>TRBJ2-2|TRBV7-2
CASSLAGGGELFF
>TRBJ1-1|TRBV15
CATSGHGRSGVFF
>TRBJ1-1|TRBV7-9
CASSLGTWNTEAFF
>TRBJ2-2|TRBV2
CASSYRENTGELFF
>TRBJ1-2|TRBV12-3/TRBV12-4
CASSTRGQAQSTRNYGYTF
>TRBJ1-5|TRBV20-1
CSASGGRPRGQPQHF
>TRBJ1-2|TRBV29-1
CSFGTGYGYTF